This TCR beta chain was captured in a study of T-cell reconstitution after alpha-beta-depleted transplantation in children. As it was prepared, the TCRbeta library received unique molecular identifiers. MiXCR, run by TCRdb on the PCR reads, gives a single entry per CDR3 protein. The sample records fewer than 550,000 distinct CDR3 sequences, about an eighth being singletons. This CDR3 has 18 amino acids. In germline, CDR1 is WNHNN, CDR2 SYGVQD (reference sequence). V was pared by 0 bases and J by 2 bases, with 18 bases between. Remarks on this clonotype: The antigen remains undetermined.

Whole-study findings and limits: At one year after transplant, newly produced T cells mostly accounted for T-cell counts and diversity. Expanded graft clones numbering several hundred reportedly gave rise to alpha-beta T cells about two months after transplant. Several patients had high TCRbeta diversity at day 60; it came from surviving recipient T cells and thymic progenitors.

The TCR sequence derives from a female patient between 2 and 15 years old who had a stem cell transplant for aplastic anemia, so the T cells may come from the graft donor. The material was PBMCs, mostly from graft donor cells, obtained 180 days after TCRalphabeta/CD19-depleted stem cell transplant. V and J are TRBV10-1 and TRBJ2-3; perhaps D is TRBD1 or TRBD2 (6 bases each). As DNA, the CDR3 is TGCGCCAGCAGTGAGTCGGGGGGCTCAACCTTTTACACAGATACGCAGTATTTT. This sequence encodes CASSESGGSTFYTDTQYF.